The sequence of this T cell receptor (beta chain) was determined in a study of blood T cell repertoires in COVID-19. Overall study: Researchers got acute and convalescent COVID-19 samples from the United States, Italy and Spain. Sources were T cells, B-cell-depleted T cells, or PBMCs; the material itself was cDNA or gDNA.

The CDR3 consists of 15 residues. Per germline, CDR1 SEHNR and CDR2 FQNEAQ (reference sequence). Trimming removed 3 bases from V and 0 bases from J; junction bases left unmatched: 1. The protocol was immunoSEQ multiplex PCR, while the TCRdb copy is restricted to in-frame clones and leaves out a portion. Among 210,000 or so clones listed, around 88% were seen once. The sequencing sample was made of peripheral blood. The J gene is TRBJ2-2, the V gene TRBV7-9, with TRBD1 matching 7 bases. This receptor was taken from a man aged 50-60 years with active or convalescent COVID-19. The CDR3 reads CASSFGTANTGELFF. CDR3 nucleotides: TGTGCCAGCAGCTTCGGGACAGCGAACACCGGGGAGCTGTTTTTT. Combining the CDR3 with reference TRBV7-9 and TRBJ2-2 gives the whole variable domain DTGVSQNPRHKITKRGQNVTFRCDPISEHNRLYWYRQTLGQGPEFLTYFQNEAQLEKSRLLSDRFSAERPKGSFSTLEIQRTEQGDSAMYLCASSFGTANTGELFFGEGSRLTVL.